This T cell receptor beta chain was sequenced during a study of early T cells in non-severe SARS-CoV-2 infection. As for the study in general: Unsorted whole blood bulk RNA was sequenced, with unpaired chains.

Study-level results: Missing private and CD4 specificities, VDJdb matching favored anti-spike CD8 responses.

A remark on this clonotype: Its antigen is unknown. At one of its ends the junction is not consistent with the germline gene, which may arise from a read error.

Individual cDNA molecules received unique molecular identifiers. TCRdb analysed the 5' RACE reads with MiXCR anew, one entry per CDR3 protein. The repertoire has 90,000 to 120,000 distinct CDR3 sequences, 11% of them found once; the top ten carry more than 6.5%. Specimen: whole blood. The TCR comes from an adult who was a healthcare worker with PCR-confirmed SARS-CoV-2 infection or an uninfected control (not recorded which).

CDR3 coding DNA: TGTGTCAGCAGCTTATCTCGGATTACGGAGCAGTACTTC. Translated, it gives CVSSLSRITEQYF. This sequence joins TRBV11-2 and TRBJ2-7; D is undetermined. Germline V gene sequence: CDR1 SGHAT, CDR2 FQNNGV. This CDR3 is 13 amino acids long.